The 7 T cell receptor beta chains given below trace back to one sample, sequenced in a study of blood T cell repertoires in COVID-19. Data came from immunoSEQ multiplex PCR; TCRdb stores just in-frame clones and leaves some out. The sample lists some 150,000 clones, about 83% occurring once. Sequences were obtained from peripheral blood. The receptors originated from a woman aged 55-70 years with COVID-19, enrolled during active disease.

The V call is TRBV2, the J call TRBJ2-1; 8 nucleotides line up with TRBD1. Germline assignment: CDR1 SNHLY and CDR2 FYNNEI. V was clipped by 7 bases and J by 4 bases; unmatched bases: 9. This CDR3 has 15 residues. DNA for the CDR3: TGTGCCAGCATGGAGTCGCGGACAGGGTACAATGAGCAGTTCTTC. Translating it yields CASMESRTGYNEQFF.

The chain combines TRBV19 with TRBJ2-3; 8 positions match TRBD2. The trim removed 6 bases at V and 6 bases at J, leaving 5 bases unmatched. Germline loops: CDR1 LNHDA, CDR2 SQIVND (reference sequence). The CDR3 is 13 residues long. The CDR3 loop reads CASRAGGADTQYF. The CDR3, as DNA: TGTGCCAGTAGGGCGGGGGGAGCGGATACGCAGTATTTT.

In DNA, the CDR3 is TGTGCCAGCAGCTCCGAATCCGGGACAGGGAGCGACACCATATATTTT. Encoded protein: CASSSESGTGSDTIYF. V gene TRBV9 combines with J gene TRBJ1-3, with 9 bases fitting TRBD1. The length of the CDR3 is 16 residues. Germline trimming cut 4 bases from V and 8 bases from J; bases unmatched to any gene: 13. The germline CDR1 and CDR2 sequences are SGDLS and YYNGEE.

The rearrangement uses TRBV5-8 and TRBJ1-2; tentatively, D is TRBD1 (5 bases). This CDR3 is built from 13 residues. V was shortened by 6 bases and J by 4 bases, with 13 bases between the two germline ends. The germline V gene encodes CDR1 SGHTS and CDR2 YDEGEE. CDR3 loop: CASTRRGGYGYTF. The CDR3 DNA follows: TGTGCCAGCACCCGGCGGGGGGGCTATGGCTACACCTTC.

The V gene is TRBV5-1, the J gene TRBJ1-4, with 9 bases aligning to TRBD1. There are 15 residues in the CDR3. Per germline, CDR1 SGHRS and CDR2 YFSETQ. With V trimmed by 4 bases and J by 9 bases, 10 bases remained unmatched. This CDR3 is CASSLSGTGSQKLFF. As DNA, the CDR3 is TGCGCCAGCAGCCTCTCCGGGACAGGGTCACAAAAACTGTTTTTT.

V gene TRBV5-6 combines with J gene TRBJ1-4; D unclear. V was pared by 7 bases and J by 3 bases, with 13 bases between. This CDR3 has 14 amino acids. Per germline, CDR1 SGHDT and CDR2 YYEEEE. Here the CDR3 DNA reads TGTGCCAGCGCCTGGAGGGATTCTAATGAAAAACTGTTTTTT. Translation gives CASAWRDSNEKLFF.

The gene calls are TRBV7-8 and TRBJ1-2; D is undetermined. The CDR3 covers 16 residues. From germline, CDR1 is SGHVS and CDR2 FQNEAQ. The V gene lost 0 bases and the J gene lost 2 bases, with 13 bases spanning the gap. The CDR3 here is CASSLASGVINYGYTF. The DNA for the CDR3 is TGTGCCAGCAGCTTAGCGTCCGGGGTAATCAACTATGGCTACACCTTC.